Listed below are T cell receptor beta chains from one sample, sequenced in a study of cytomegalovirus exposure and HLA in healthy donors. TCRdb's copy holds only in-frame clones and misses some; the assay was immunoSEQ multiplex PCR. The sample holds some 70,000 clones; more than 95% are singletons and the top ten take over 2%. Sequencing was done on a sample of PBMCs. Receptors originate from a man aged 18 to 30 in good health and CMV-seronegative. CDR3s include the opening cysteine and the closing phenylalanine or tryptophan.

TRBV5-6	TRBJ1-1	CASSASGRYTEAFF
TRBV11-3	TRBJ2-5	CASSLGLAGAKETQYF
TRBV4-1	TRBJ2-7	CASSQRQGAYEQYF
TRBV21-1	TRBJ2-3	CASSILAGASADTQYF
TRBV30	TRBJ2-7	CAWRGTGREQYF
TRBV18	TRBJ1-1	CASSPRDTYTEAFF
TRBV27	TRBJ1-2	CASSPQGRGYGYTF
TRBV6-5	TRBJ1-1	CASSYRQGNTEAFF
TRBV9	TRBJ2-7	CASSVSSGSTYEQYF
TRBV6-1	TRBJ1-5	CASTLGRGEAQPQHF
TRBV6-1	TRBJ1-5	CASSEEGNQPQHF
TRBV5-6	TRBJ1-2	CASGATGAGYTF
TRBV6-6	TRBJ1-2	CASSHTNRADNYGYTF
TRBV28	TRBJ1-3	CASRPRRGDRTYSGNTIYF
TRBV11-2	TRBJ1-2	CASSPSPDRHF
TRBV7-2	TRBJ1-2	CASSSDRGYGYTF
TRBV10-3	TRBJ1-2	CAISQDSSDYGYTF
TRBV27	TRBJ1-4	CASSLGTGNEKLFF
TRBV19	TRBJ2-3	CASSIQGTDTQYF
TRBV23-1	TRBJ1-1	CASSQWRRGDLNTEAFF
TRBV30	TRBJ1-1	CAWSNTGQGGTEAFF
TRBV6-1	TRBJ1-2	CASSEATGWYGYTF
TRBV4-2	TRBJ1-2	CASSPPTGEYGYTF
TRBV10-3	TRBJ1-2	CAISGFWGGEYGYTF
TRBV9	TRBJ2-7	CASSPHGPGQAPYEQYF
TRBV6-1	TRBJ1-2	CASSDSGTGGAGGYTF
TRBV4-1	TRBJ2-7	CASSRLAEYEQYF
TRBV15	TRBJ2-3	CATSRDRVTSTDTQYF
TRBV14	TRBJ2-1	CASSQEAGQALYNEQFF
TRBV6-5	TRBJ2-7	CASKTGGSEQYF
TRBV6-1	TRBJ2-1	CASDRGPNNEQFF
TRBV29-1	TRBJ2-7	CSVVYRANYEQYF